Reported below is one TCR beta chain. This table comes from immunoSEQ multiplex PCR, and its TCRdb copy is limited to in-frame clones, with some not included. The sample has approximately 400,000 clones; more than 75% are singletons. This record belongs to a study of blood T cell repertoires in COVID-19. Looked up from germline, CDR1 is KGHSH and CDR2 is LQKENI. The CDR3 runs 16 residues. V gave up 4 bases and J gave up 3 bases; unmatched junction bases: 7. The chain has TRBV18 and TRBJ2-1, with 9 bases identical to TRBD2. This TCR was recovered from a man aged 25 to 40 who had recovered from COVID-19. Specimen: PBMCs or T cells enriched from blood (not recorded which). CDR3 bases: TGTGCCAGCTCACTCCCCGCGGGGGGGTTCTACAATGAGCAGTTCTTC. It specifies CASSLPAGGFYNEQFF.